Following are 4 T cell receptor beta chains from one sample sequenced in a study of blood T cell repertoires in COVID-19. TCRdb's copy holds only in-frame clones and misses some; the assay was immunoSEQ multiplex PCR. This sample has 250,000 to 350,000 clones, with around 81% found just once. The sample was peripheral blood. These receptors all come from a person aged 65 to 85 with COVID-19, enrolled during active disease.

This clone was recorded once. The V and J genes are TRBV5-5 and TRBJ2-5; TRBD2 agrees at 8 bases. This CDR3 region has 13 residues. Germline CDR1 SGHKS, CDR2 YYEKEE (reference sequence). Trimming took 6 bases from V and 5 from J; bases not matched to a gene: 6. The DNA for the CDR3 is TGTGCCAGCAAGCGGCGGGGGGAGGAGACCCAGTACTTC. Translated, it gives CASKRRGEETQYF. The full variable domain, with the rest looked up from reference TRBV5-5 and TRBJ2-5, is DAGVTQSPTHLIKTRGQQVTLRCSPISGHKSVSWYQQVLGQGPQFIFQYYEKEERGRGNFPDRFSARQFPNYSSELNVNALLLGDSALYLCASKRRGEETQYFGPGTRLLVL.

The rearrangement joins TRBV4-3 to TRBJ2-1; no clear D gene. CDR3 length equals 15 residues. Trimming pared 4 bases from V and 0 bases from J, leaving 10 bases between. CDR1 LGHNA and CDR2 YSLEER come from the germline V gene. CDR3 in amino acids: CASSPVAFSYNEQFF. The CDR3 DNA reads as TGCGCCAGCAGCCCAGTCGCCTTCTCCTACAATGAGCAGTTCTTC.

The chain joins TRBV6-2 or TRBV6-3 to TRBJ2-7; possibly TRBD2 for D (6 bases). CDR1 and CDR2 from the germline V gene are MNHEY and SVGEGT. V lost 4 bases, J lost 3 bases, and 10 bases lay in between. This CDR3 has 13 amino acids. The CDR3 DNA reads as TGTGCCAGCAGTTGGCAGGGAGGCTACGAGCAGTACTTC. Its translation is CASSWQGGYEQYF.

The chain has TRBV18 and TRBJ2-2, with 9 bases identical to TRBD2. Germline V gene lookup returns CDR1 KGHSH and CDR2 LQKENI. The CDR3 totals 17 residues. Trimming took 4 bases from V and 5 from J; bases not matched to a gene: 11. The CDR3 nucleotides are TGTGCCAGCTCACTTAACGGCGGGAGGGCCGGTACCGGGGAGCTGTTTTTT. Encoded protein: CASSLNGGRAGTGELFF.